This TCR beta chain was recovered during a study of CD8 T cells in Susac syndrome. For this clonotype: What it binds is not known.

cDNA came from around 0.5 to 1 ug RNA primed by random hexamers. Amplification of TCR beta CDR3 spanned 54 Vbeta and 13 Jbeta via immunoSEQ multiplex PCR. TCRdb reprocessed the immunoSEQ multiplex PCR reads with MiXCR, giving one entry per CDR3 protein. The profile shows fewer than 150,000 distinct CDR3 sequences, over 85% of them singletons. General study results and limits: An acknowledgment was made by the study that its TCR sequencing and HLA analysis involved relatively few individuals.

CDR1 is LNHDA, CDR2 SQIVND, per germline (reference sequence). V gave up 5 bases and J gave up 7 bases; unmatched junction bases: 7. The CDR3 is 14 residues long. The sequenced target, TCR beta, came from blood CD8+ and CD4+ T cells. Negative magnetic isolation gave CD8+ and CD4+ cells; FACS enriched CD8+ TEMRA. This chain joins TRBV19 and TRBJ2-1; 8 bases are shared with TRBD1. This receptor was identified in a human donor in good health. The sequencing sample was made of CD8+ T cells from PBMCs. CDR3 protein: CASSSRTGMNEQFF. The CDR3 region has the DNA TGTGCCAGTAGTTCCCGGACAGGGATGAATGAGCAGTTCTTC.